Below, 7 T cell receptor beta chains from the same sample are listed, as sequenced in a study of blood T cell repertoires in COVID-19. Only in-frame clones appear in the TCRdb table, and some are missing; sequencing was by immunoSEQ multiplex PCR. The data hold just under 65,000 clones, with roughly four fifths observed a single time. Sequencing used peripheral blood. The receptor set was obtained from a human donor in a cohort sampled during active COVID-19.

The CDR3 region is CASSATGVGPETQYF. The CDR3 DNA sequence: TGTGCCAGCAGCGCGACGGGAGTCGGGCCAGAGACCCAGTACTTC. The V gene is TRBV7-3, the J gene TRBJ2-5; tentatively, D is TRBD2 (6 bases). The CDR3 consists of 15 residues. The V end lost 5 bases, the J end lost 4 bases, and 17 bases lay between the germline ends. CDR1 and CDR2 from the germline V gene are SGHTA and FQGTGA.

This rearrangement joins TRBV19 to TRBJ1-5; D remains unclear. Trimming left V 6 bases short and J 5 bases short, with 17 bases between. From germline, CDR1 is LNHDA and CDR2 SQIVND (reference sequence). The CDR3 length is 15 residues. The CDR3 region has the DNA TGTGCCAGTAGACTCTCAGGAGGTGGTGATCAGCCCCAGCATTTT. Its protein is CASRLSGGGDQPQHF. Full variable domain (rest looked up from reference TRBV19 and TRBJ1-5): DGGITQSPKYLFRKEGQNVTLSCEQNLNHDAMYWYRQDPGQGLRLIYYSQIVNDFQKGDIAEGYSVSREKKESFPLTVTSAQKNPTAFYLCASRLSGGGDQPQHFGDGTRLSIL.

The chain joins TRBV19 to TRBJ1-1; D is uncertain. Germline values: CDR1 LNHDA, CDR2 SQIVND (reference sequence). The CDR3 runs to 14 residues. With 4 bases removed from V and 2 bases from J, the gap between germline ends came to 11 bases. The CDR3 DNA reads TGTGCCAGTAGTACCTCTACGGTAAACACTGAAGCTTTCTTT. Translation: CASSTSTVNTEAFF. The full variable domain, completed using reference TRBV19 and TRBJ1-1, is DGGITQSPKYLFRKEGQNVTLSCEQNLNHDAMYWYRQDPGQGLRLIYYSQIVNDFQKGDIAEGYSVSREKKESFPLTVTSAQKNPTAFYLCASSTSTVNTEAFFGQGTRLTVV.

The V and J genes are TRBV6-4 and TRBJ2-7; tentatively, D is TRBD2 (6 bases). Germline V gives CDR1 MRHNA, CDR2 SNTAGT. V lost 7 bases, J lost 4 bases, and 17 bases lay in between. The CDR3 contains 14 residues. The CDR3, as DNA: TGTGCCAGCACCAGACTAGGGACCGAATACGAGCAGTACTTC. Translating it yields CASTRLGTEYEQYF.

The chain uses TRBV10-3 and TRBJ1-1; the D gene is possibly TRBD1 (5 bases). V lost 3 bases, J lost 0 bases, and 8 bases lay in between. Germline CDR1 and CDR2: ENHRY and SYGVKD. The CDR3 spans 14 residues. The CDR3 reads CAISEGALNTEAFF. CDR3 DNA: TGTGCCATCAGTGAAGGGGCCTTGAACACTGAAGCTTTCTTT.

The chain carries TRBV19 and TRBJ2-3, with unresolved D. CDR3 length equals 15 residues. The V end was cut by 3 bases, the J end by 1 base, with 11 bases between. Germline V gene data show CDR1 as LNHDA and CDR2 as SQIVND (reference sequence). The CDR3, as DNA: TGTGCCAGTAGTATTAACCCAGATCGCACAGATACGCAGTATTTT. Its translation: CASSINPDRTDTQYF.

The chain recombines TRBV4-1 with TRBJ2-2; 11 bases line up with TRBD2. The CDR3 covers 18 residues. Per germline, CDR1 MGHRA and CDR2 YSYEKL. V lost 1 base to trimming and J lost 6 bases; unmatched junction nucleotides: 10. Here the CDR3 reads CASSQGPSGGFRAGELFF. The CDR3 DNA follows: TGCGCCAGCAGCCAAGGCCCTAGCGGGGGGTTTAGGGCCGGGGAGCTGTTTTTT.